Each of the 18 T cell receptor beta chains below was sequenced from the same sample in a study of cytotoxic CD8 clonotypes in ibrutinib-treated CLL. Method: immunoSEQ multiplex PCR; TCRdb's copy keeps in-frame clones and lacks some. The sample yields about 68,000 clones, about two thirds seen once. The source material was PBMCs, sampled after 12 months of ibrutinib treatment. The receptors come from a human donor with chronic lymphocytic leukemia.

This chain uses TRBV6-5 with TRBJ1-1; 8 nucleotides match TRBD1. CDR1 and CDR2 (germline): MNHEY, SVGAGI. This CDR3 has 13 residues. V gave up 7 bases and J gave up 4 bases; unmatched junction bases: 5. The CDR3 spells CASTQQGGTEAFF. The CDR3, as DNA: TGTGCCAGCACTCAACAGGGGGGCACTGAAGCTTTCTTT.

This clone came up a few times. CDR3 sequence (DNA): TGTGCCAGCAGCTTAGTTGGAGGGGACAGGGGCGAGACTGAAGCTTTCTTT. Its translation: CASSLVGGDRGETEAFF. V usage is TRBV7-9 and J usage is TRBJ1-1, with TRBD1 matching 10 bases. Losses at the gene ends were 1 base for V and 5 bases for J; bases not matched to a gene: 10. CDR1 SEHNR and CDR2 FQNEAQ come from the germline V gene (reference sequence). This CDR3 comprises 17 residues. The full variable domain, in which reference TRBV7-9 and TRBJ1-1 provide the parts outside the CDR3, is DTGVSQNPRHKITKRGQNVTFRCDPISEHNRLYWYRQTLGQGPEFLTYFQNEAQLEKSRLLSDRFSAERPKGSFSTLEIQRTEQGDSAMYLCASSLVGGDRGETEAFFGQGTRLTVV.

The V and J genes are TRBV14 and TRBJ1-3; D unresolved. V lost 5 bases and J 0 bases, leaving 8 bases between the germline ends. The CDR3 is 14 amino acids. In germline, CDR1 is SGHDN, CDR2 FVKESK. CDR3 bases: TGTGCCAGCAGCTATGACCTCTCTGGAAACACCATATATTTT. It is translated as CASSYDLSGNTIYF.

V and J are TRBV29-1 and TRBJ2-1; 10 positions match TRBD2. The germline CDR1 and CDR2 sequences are SQVTM and ANQGSEA. V was clipped by 5 bases and J by 12 bases; unmatched bases: 13. CDR3 size: 14 residues. The CDR3 coding sequence is TGCAGCGTTTCTAGCGGGGGACCCGACGCTGGGCAGTTCTTC. Protein product: CSVSSGGPDAGQFF.

This chain links TRBV9 with TRBJ1-3; tentatively, D is TRBD1 (5 bases). Germline V gene lookup returns CDR1 SGDLS and CDR2 YYNGEE. The CDR3 length is 16 residues. Between the trimmed V and J ends, which lost 1 base and 4 bases, there was a span of 15 bases. The CDR3 bases are TGTGCCAGCAGCGTAACCAGCGGGGAGGGGGGAAACACCATATATTTT. As protein: CASSVTSGEGGNTIYF.

The V gene is TRBV30, the J gene TRBJ2-7; D perhaps matches TRBD1 (5 bases). The CDR3 length is 13 residues. CDR1 and CDR2 from the germline V gene are GTSNPN and SVGIG (reference sequence). Trimming removed 0 bases at V and 7 bases at J, with 13 bases between. CDR3 sequence (DNA): TGTGCCTGGAGTGTAAGGACAATTCGAGAGCAGTACTTC. This sequence encodes CAWSVRTIREQYF.

This clone appeared once. The chain carries TRBV9 and TRBJ2-3; D gene ambiguous. CDR3 length equals 17 residues. Germline V gene lookup returns CDR1 SGDLS and CDR2 YYNGEE. Deletions cut 5 bases from V and 0 bases from J, with 19 bases between. CDR3 in DNA: TGTGCCAGCAGTGGTCTAAAGGGCAGCTGGAGCACAGATACGCAGTATTTT. Its protein is CASSGLKGSWSTDTQYF.

The V call is TRBV5-4, the J call TRBJ2-7, with D tentatively TRBD1 (6 bases). Germline V gene data show CDR1 as SGHNT and CDR2 as YYREEE (reference sequence). V lost 0 bases, J lost 1 base, and 11 bases lay in between. This CDR3 spans 15 amino acids. The CDR3 loop reads CASSLVGQLSYEQYF. The CDR3 coding sequence is TGTGCCAGCAGCTTGGTAGGACAGTTATCCTACGAGCAGTACTTC.

This chain links TRBV5-6 with TRBJ1-6; possible D gene TRBD1, 5 bases. This CDR3 has 17 residues. The germline V gene encodes CDR1 SGHDT and CDR2 YYEEEE. Trimming took off 2 bases at V and 6 bases at J, with 18 bases between the two ends. CDR3 nucleotides: TGTGCCAGCAGCTTCCGTTTGGGCTCGGACATTAATTCACCCCTCCACTTT. This gives the protein CASSFRLGSDINSPLHF. The full variable domain, rest sourced from reference TRBV5-6 and TRBJ1-6, is DAGVTQSPTHLIKTRGQQVTLRCSPKSGHDTVSWYQQALGQGPQFIFQYYEEEERQRGNFPDRFSGHQFPNYSSELNVNALLLGDSALYLCASSFRLGSDINSPLHFGNGTRLTVT.

This chain's CDR3 is CASSLWGTGGTSGNTIYF. In nucleotides, the CDR3 is TGTGCCAGCAGTTTATGGGGGACAGGGGGCACCTCTGGAAACACCATATATTTT. The chain recombines TRBV27 with TRBJ1-3; 12 bases are a match to TRBD1. Germline V gene sequence: CDR1 MNHEY, CDR2 SMNVEV (reference sequence). CDR3 length: 18 amino acids. V was pared by 1 base and J by 0 bases, with 4 bases of the junction left unmatched.

This sequence joins TRBV10-3 and TRBJ1-3; 7 positions match TRBD1. Germline CDR1 is ENHRY and CDR2 is SYGVKD. Losses at the gene ends were 8 bases for V and 4 bases for J; bases not matched to a gene: 8. The CDR3 is 14 amino acids. CDR3 nucleotide sequence: TGTGCCATCCACGGACAGGTTACAGGAAACACCATATATTTT. It encodes CAIHGQVTGNTIYF.

V usage is TRBV19 and J usage is TRBJ1-4; 8 nucleotides match TRBD1. The germline CDR1 and CDR2 sequences are LNHDA and SQIVND (reference sequence). The CDR3 runs 16 residues. V lost 4 bases and J lost 4; bases outside the gene matches: 8. CDR3 sequence: CASSRTGMSGNEKLFF. The CDR3 DNA reads as TGTGCCAGTAGTAGGACAGGGATGAGCGGTAATGAAAAACTGTTTTTT.

The chain combines TRBV7-9 with TRBJ1-4, with D possibly being TRBD1 (6 bases). The CDR3 sequence is 15 residues long. CDR1 and CDR2 (germline): SEHNR, FQNEAQ (reference sequence). The V end was cut by 5 bases, the J end by 7 bases, with 17 bases between. The CDR3 sequence: CASSQTGGGFEKLFF. The CDR3 nucleotides are TGTGCCAGCAGCCAAACGGGGGGCGGCTTTGAAAAACTGTTTTTT.

This chain links TRBV19 with TRBJ1-5, with D perhaps matching TRBD1 (5 bases). This CDR3 region has 14 residues. The V and J ends lost 7 bases and 2 bases respectively, with 12 bases between them. From germline, CDR1 is LNHDA and CDR2 SQIVND (reference sequence). The CDR3 region is CASTTGIGNQPQHF. In nucleotides, the CDR3 is TGTGCCAGTACTACAGGAATAGGCAATCAGCCCCAGCATTTT.

The chain recombines TRBV4-1 with TRBJ1-6, with 7 bases identical to TRBD1. V shed 0 bases, J shed 1 base, and the junction held 6 bases outside the gene matches. The CDR3 is 18 amino acids. The germline V gene has CDR1 MGHRA and CDR2 YSYEKL. CDR3 in amino acids: CASSQEVTGASYNSPLHF. The CDR3 nucleotides read TGCGCCAGCAGCCAAGAAGTTACAGGGGCATCCTATAATTCACCCCTCCACTTT.

The J gene is TRBJ2-5, the V gene TRBV18, with TRBD2 matching over 12 bases. The trim removed 2 bases at V and 1 base at J, leaving 2 bases unmatched. The CDR3 runs to 16 residues. Germline V gives CDR1 KGHSH, CDR2 LQKENI. CDR3 in DNA: TGTGCCAGCTCACCAAAACTAGCGGGGGGCCAAGAGACCCAGTACTTC. Its translation: CASSPKLAGGQETQYF.

This clone showed up just a few times. The chain employs TRBV27 and TRBJ2-3, with 7 bases that match TRBD2. Germline assignment: CDR1 MNHEY and CDR2 SMNVEV (reference sequence). The CDR3 runs to 15 residues. V shed 4 bases and J 2 bases; nucleotides not matched to a gene: 6. CDR3 DNA sequence: TGTGCCAGCAGTTCCGCCGGGACTAACACAGATACGCAGTATTTT. It specifies CASSSAGTNTDTQYF.

CDR3 nucleotide sequence: TGTGCCAGTAGTAAGACAGGGCCCGGGGAGCTGTTTTTT. Its protein product is CASSKTGPGELFF. The V call is TRBV19, the J call TRBJ2-2; 7 positions match TRBD1. Germline V lookup: CDR1 LNHDA, CDR2 SQIVND (reference sequence). Unmatched junction bases numbered 2, after V lost 4 bases and J lost 6 bases. The CDR3 contains 13 residues.